Detailed here is one T cell receptor (beta chain). Its specificity is unknown. This sample was taken from a study of T-cell memory formation after mild COVID-19. About the study: TCR clusters largely stayed donor specific.

UMIs and sample barcodes were carried by the TCR alpha and TCR beta cDNA libraries that 5'RACE produced using constant-segment primers. TCRdb independently ran MiXCR on the 5' RACE reads; one entry per CDR3 protein. The sample records roughly 450,000 distinct CDR3 sequences, 18% being singletons. CDR3 length: 18 residues. Trimming cost V 5 bases and J 0 bases; bases outside gene matches: 11. Study-wide findings and caveats: Memory sampled before infection contained some responding clones, suggesting cross-reactive memory joined. CD4/CD8 balance characterized clones contracting day 15 to 85, and CD4+ skew characterized later expanders.

The chain links TRBV12-3 or TRBV12-4 to TRBJ2-5; 11 bases fit TRBD2. Material for sequencing was PBMCs or a T cell subset sorted from them (not recorded which). This TCR was sampled from an adult woman who had mild COVID-19 (a few samples of this study predate the infection). Cell type and time point are not known. CDR3 coding DNA: TGTGCCAGCAGTCCCGGGGGTAGCGGGAGGGAGAACCAAGAGACCCAGTACTTC. Protein product: CASSPGGSGRENQETQYF.